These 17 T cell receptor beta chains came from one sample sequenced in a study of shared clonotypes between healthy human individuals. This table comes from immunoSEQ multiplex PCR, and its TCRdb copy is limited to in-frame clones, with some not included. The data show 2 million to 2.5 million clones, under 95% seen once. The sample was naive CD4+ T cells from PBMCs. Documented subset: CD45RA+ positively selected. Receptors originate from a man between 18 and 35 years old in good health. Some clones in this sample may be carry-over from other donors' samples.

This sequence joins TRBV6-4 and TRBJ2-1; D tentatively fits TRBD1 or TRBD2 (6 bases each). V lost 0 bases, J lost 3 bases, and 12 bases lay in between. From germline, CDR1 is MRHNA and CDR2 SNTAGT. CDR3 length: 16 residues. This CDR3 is CASSDSGAGRYNEQFF. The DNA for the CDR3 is TGTGCCAGCAGTGACTCGGGGGCGGGACGCTACAATGAGCAGTTCTTC.

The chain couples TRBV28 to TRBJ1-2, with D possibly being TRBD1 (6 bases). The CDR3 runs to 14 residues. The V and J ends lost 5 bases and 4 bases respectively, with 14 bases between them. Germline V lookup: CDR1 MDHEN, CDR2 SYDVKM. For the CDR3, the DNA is TGTGCCAGCAGTACTCGGACAGATCCCTATGGCTACACCTTC. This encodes CASSTRTDPYGYTF.

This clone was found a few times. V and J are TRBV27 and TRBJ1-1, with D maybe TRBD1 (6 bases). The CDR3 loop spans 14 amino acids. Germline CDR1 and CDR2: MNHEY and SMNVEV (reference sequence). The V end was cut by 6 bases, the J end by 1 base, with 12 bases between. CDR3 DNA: TGTGCCAGCAGGGTTGACAGGAGGAACACTGAAGCTTTCTTT. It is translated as CASRVDRRNTEAFF.

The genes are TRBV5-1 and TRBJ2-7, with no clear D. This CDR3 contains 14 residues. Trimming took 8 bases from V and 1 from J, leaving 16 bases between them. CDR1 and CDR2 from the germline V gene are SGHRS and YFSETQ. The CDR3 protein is CASSRVGTSYEQYF. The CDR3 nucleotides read TGCGCCAGTTCAAGGGTCGGTACTTCCTACGAGCAGTACTTC.

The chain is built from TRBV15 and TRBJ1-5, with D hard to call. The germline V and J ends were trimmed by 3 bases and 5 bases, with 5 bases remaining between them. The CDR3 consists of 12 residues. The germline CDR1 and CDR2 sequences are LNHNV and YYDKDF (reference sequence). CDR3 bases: TGTGCCACCAGCAGGGGTTATCAGCCCCAGCATTTT. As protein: CATSRGYQPQHF.

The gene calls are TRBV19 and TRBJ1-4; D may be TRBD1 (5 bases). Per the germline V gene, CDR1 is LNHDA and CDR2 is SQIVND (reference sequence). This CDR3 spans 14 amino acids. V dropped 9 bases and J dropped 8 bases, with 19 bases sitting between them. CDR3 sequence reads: CASRKTAKTEKLFF. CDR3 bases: TGTGCCAGCCGTAAGACAGCCAAAACAGAAAAACTGTTTTTT.

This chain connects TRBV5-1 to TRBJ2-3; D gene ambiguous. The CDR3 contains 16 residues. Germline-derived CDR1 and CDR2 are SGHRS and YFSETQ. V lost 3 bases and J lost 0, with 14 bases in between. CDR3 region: CASSSVPQTSTDTQYF. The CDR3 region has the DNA TGCGCCAGCAGCTCCGTTCCTCAGACTAGCACAGATACGCAGTATTTT.

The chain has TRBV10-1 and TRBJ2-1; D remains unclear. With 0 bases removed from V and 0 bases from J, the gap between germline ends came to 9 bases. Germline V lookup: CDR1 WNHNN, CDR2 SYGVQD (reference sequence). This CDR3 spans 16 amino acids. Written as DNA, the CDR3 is TGCGCCAGCAGTGAGTCGTCGGTCGGCTCCTACAATGAGCAGTTCTTC. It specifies CASSESSVGSYNEQFF.

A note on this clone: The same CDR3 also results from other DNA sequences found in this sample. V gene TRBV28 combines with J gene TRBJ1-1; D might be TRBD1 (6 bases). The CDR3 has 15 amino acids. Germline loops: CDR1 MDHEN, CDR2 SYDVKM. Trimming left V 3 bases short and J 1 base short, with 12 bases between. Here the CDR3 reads CASSLGGAGNTEAFF. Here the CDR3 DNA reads TGTGCCAGCAGTTTGGGGGGGGCCGGGAACACTGAAGCTTTCTTT.

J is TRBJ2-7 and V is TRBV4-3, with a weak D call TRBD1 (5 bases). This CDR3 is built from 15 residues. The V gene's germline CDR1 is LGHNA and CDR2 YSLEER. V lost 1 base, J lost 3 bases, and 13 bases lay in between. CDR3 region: CASSQGRQTNYEQYF. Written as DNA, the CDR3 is TGCGCCAGCAGCCAAGGACGACAGACAAACTACGAGCAGTACTTC.

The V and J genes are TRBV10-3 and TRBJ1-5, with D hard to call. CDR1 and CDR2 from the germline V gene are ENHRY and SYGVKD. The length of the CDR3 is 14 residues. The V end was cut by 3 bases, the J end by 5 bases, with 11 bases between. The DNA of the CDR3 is TGTGCCATCAGTGAATTTAAAGGTGATCAGCCCCAGCATTTT. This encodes CAISEFKGDQPQHF.

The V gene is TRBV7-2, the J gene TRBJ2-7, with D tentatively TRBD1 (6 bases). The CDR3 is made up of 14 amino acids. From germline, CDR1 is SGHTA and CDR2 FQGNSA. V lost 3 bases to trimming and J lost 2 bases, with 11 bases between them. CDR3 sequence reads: CASSFGDIPYEQYF. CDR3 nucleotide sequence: TGTGCCAGCAGCTTTGGGGACATTCCCTACGAGCAGTACTTC.

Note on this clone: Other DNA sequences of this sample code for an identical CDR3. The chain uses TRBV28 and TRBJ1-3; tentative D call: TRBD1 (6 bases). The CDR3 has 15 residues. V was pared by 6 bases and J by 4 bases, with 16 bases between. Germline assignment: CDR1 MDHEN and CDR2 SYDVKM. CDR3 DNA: TGTGCCAGCAGCCTTTACAGGGCGGCAGGAAACACCATATATTTT. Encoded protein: CASSLYRAAGNTIYF. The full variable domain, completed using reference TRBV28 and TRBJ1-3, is DVKVTQSSRYLVKRTGEKVFLECVQDMDHENMFWYRQDPGLGLRLIYFSYDVKMKEKGDIPEGYSVSREKKERFSLILESASTNQTSMYLCASSLYRAAGNTIYFGEGSWLTVV.

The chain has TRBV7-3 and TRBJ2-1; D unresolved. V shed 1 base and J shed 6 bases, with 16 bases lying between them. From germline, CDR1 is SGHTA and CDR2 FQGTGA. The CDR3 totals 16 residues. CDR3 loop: CASSLMSTGRLNEQFF. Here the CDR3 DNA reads TGTGCCAGCAGCTTAATGTCTACTGGCAGACTCAATGAGCAGTTCTTC.

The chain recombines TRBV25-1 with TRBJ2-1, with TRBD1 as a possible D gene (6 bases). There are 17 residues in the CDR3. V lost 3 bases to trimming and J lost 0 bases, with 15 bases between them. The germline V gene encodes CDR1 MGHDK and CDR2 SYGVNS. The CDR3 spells CASSDLTGMSSYNEQFF. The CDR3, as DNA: TGTGCCAGCAGTGATTTAACAGGGATGAGCTCCTACAATGAGCAGTTCTTC.

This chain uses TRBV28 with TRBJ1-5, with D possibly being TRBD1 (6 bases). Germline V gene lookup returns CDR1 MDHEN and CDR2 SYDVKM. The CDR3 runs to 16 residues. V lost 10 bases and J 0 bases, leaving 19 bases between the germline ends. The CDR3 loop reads CATAIRQAYSNQPQHF. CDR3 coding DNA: TGTGCCACCGCAATAAGACAGGCCTATAGCAATCAGCCCCAGCATTTT.

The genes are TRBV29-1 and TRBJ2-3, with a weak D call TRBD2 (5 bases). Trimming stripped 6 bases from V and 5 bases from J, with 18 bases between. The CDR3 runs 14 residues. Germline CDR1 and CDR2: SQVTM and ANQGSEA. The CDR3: CSVRLRLVVDTQYF. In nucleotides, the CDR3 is TGCAGCGTACGACTAAGACTTGTCGTAGATACGCAGTATTTT.